This TCR beta chain originates from a study of blood T cell repertoires in COVID-19. About the research overall: In each case, the material was cDNA or gDNA derived from T cells, B-cell-depleted T cells, or PBMCs.

The participants were between roughly 18 and 90 years old and came from about two dozen US areas. Participants reported their clinical history, and cohort assignment relied on those reports. Libraries were prepared by immunoSEQ multiplex PCR; TCRdb keeps only in-frame clonotypes and omits some of them. The profile shows some 150,000 clones, approximately 80% of them singletons. The CDR3 sequence is 13 residues long. With V trimmed by 4 bases and J by 6 bases, 5 bases remained unmatched. Looked up from germline, CDR1 is SGHNT and CDR2 is YENEEA. The sequenced material came from PBMCs or T cells enriched from blood (not recorded which). This receptor was taken from a man in his fifties who had recovered from COVID-19. The gene calls are TRBV11-3 and TRBJ2-7, with 8 bases that match TRBD1. DNA for the CDR3: TGTGCCAGCAGCTCGACAGGGGTCTCCGAGCAGTACTTC. Encoded protein: CASSSTGVSEQYF.